The 2 T cell receptor beta chains presented below share a single source sample, sequenced in a study of T cell clones after liver transplantation. The table came from immunoSEQ multiplex PCR; TCRdb's copy has only in-frame clones and leaves some out. The data show roughly 80,000 clones, approximately 87% seen once. The sample was CD4+ T cells from blood, taken at the 22-month timepoint. These receptor sequences come from a human patient who received a liver transplant. The graft donor may have given rise to some T cells.

This chain links TRBV7-2 with TRBJ2-7, with unresolved D. With 1 base removed from V and 4 bases from J, the gap between germline ends came to 5 bases. CDR1 is SGHTA, CDR2 FQGNSA, per germline. This CDR3 spans 12 amino acids. CDR3 nucleotide sequence: TGTGCCAGCAGCTTAGTCGCGTACGAGCAGTACTTC. Residues: CASSLVAYEQYF.

The chain uses TRBV7-3 and TRBJ1-1, with D uncertain. V dropped 0 bases and J dropped 0 bases, with 5 bases sitting between them. The V gene's germline CDR1 is SGHTA and CDR2 FQGTGA. This CDR3 region has 14 residues. As DNA, the CDR3 is TGTGCCAGCAGCTTAACGCCGTTGAACACTGAAGCTTTCTTT. This translates into CASSLTPLNTEAFF.